This T cell receptor beta chain stems from a study of technical replicates of blood from a handful of donors. Germline V gives CDR1 LGHNA, CDR2 YSLEER. Trimming left V 4 bases short and J 1 base short, with 7 bases between. The CDR3 has 13 amino acids. Here immunoSEQ multiplex PCR was the method, and the copy in TCRdb shows in-frame clones only, minus some. The table includes under 100,000 clones, approximately 96% detected once. The chain combines TRBV4-3 with TRBJ1-1; no definite D call. This receptor was obtained from a human donor in good health. The source material was T cells isolated from PBMCs. Here the CDR3 DNA reads TGCGCCAGCAGCCGAGGATGGAACACTGAAGCTTTCTTT. This sequence encodes CASSRGWNTEAFF.